This is a list of T cell receptor beta chains from one sample in a study of glioma-infiltrating T cells. MiXCR, applied by TCRdb to the multiplex PCR reads, yields one record per CDR3 protein. The sample contains some 120,000 distinct CDR3 sequences, less than 30% of which appear only once. Sequenced sample: glioma tissue, nonneoplastic brain tissue, or PBMCs (not recorded which). The receptors shown here come from a human donor with low-grade glioma or glioblastoma, undergoing nonglioma brain surgery, or in good health (not recorded which). Each CDR3 is given with its conserved first and last residue.

V	J	length	CDR3
TRBV4-3	TRBJ2-5	14	CASSQDPSSETQYF
TRBV5-1	TRBJ2-3	17	CASSLVILAAHTDTQYF
TRBV18	TRBJ1-2	14	CASSPTGTGDGYTF
TRBV24-1	TRBJ2-3	16	CATSDPGLAATDTQYF
TRBV28	TRBJ1-2	20	CASSYGGRTLWGGESNGYTF
TRBV20-1	TRBJ2-7	16	CSVDGFGPNGRNEQYF
TRBV30	TRBJ2-7	15	CAWSGGGAMGDEQYF
TRBV7-3	TRBJ2-1	16	CASSLSGSPPYNEQFF
TRBV6-1	TRBJ2-3	13	CATQAASTDTQYF
TRBV4-3	TRBJ2-5	14	CASSQDTGKETQYF
TRBV2	TRBJ1-5	13	CASSGQPNQPQHF
TRBV7-2	TRBJ2-5	13	CASSLFTQETQYF
TRBV28	TRBJ1-5	14	CASTRDRGYQPQHF
TRBV20-1	TRBJ2-1	13	CRGQAKGSYEQFF
TRBV15	TRBJ2-7	16	CAPRRALAGGVSAPSF
TRBV28	TRBJ2-4	18	CASSLLSGRAIAKNIQYF
TRBV28	TRBJ1-1	15	CASSFLGGENAEAFF
TRBV7-2	TRBJ2-7	14	CASSFSGAGYEQYF
TRBV6-1	TRBJ2-1	14	CASSPPGLRAEQFF
TRBV2	TRBJ2-2	15	CASSEQGPFSGELFF
TRBV20-1	TRBJ2-5	13	CSAWTSAQETQYF
TRBV20-1	TRBJ2-5	17	CSARVLASGINLETQYF
TRBV13	TRBJ1-3	14	CASSRSGTGNTIYF
TRBV7-6	TRBJ1-2	13	CASSLEAGIGYTF
TRBV2	TRBJ2-5	13	CASNPPEEETQYF
TRBV4-1	TRBJ1-2	15	CASSQAGGVVYGYTF
TRBV6-1	TRBJ2-1	15	CASSQTSGRANEQFF
TRBV3-1	TRBJ2-7	15	CASSLGVRTYYEQYF
TRBV19	TRBJ2-3	16	CASRAGDGRAADTQYF
TRBV3-1	TRBJ2-3	17	CASSPSLGRVNTDTQYF
TRBV27	TRBJ2-3	16	CASSSLAGLGTDTQYF
TRBV12-3/TRBV12-4	TRBJ2-7	12	CASASGIYEQYF
TRBV20-1	TRBJ2-3	17	CSARDMESGVGTDTQYF
TRBV11-2	TRBJ2-5	14	CASNTGTGQETQYF
TRBV20-1	TRBJ1-2	14	CSARSPGQGQLHTF
TRBV29-1	TRBJ2-1	14	CSVEDGLQGNEQFF
TRBV4-1	TRBJ1-5	18	CASSQEPAVGGSNQPQHF